This T cell receptor (beta chain) appears in the sequencing data of a study of beta chain features in type 1 diabetes (dated by TCRdb to between 2017 and 2018). Study-level background: Mean age, gender distribution, total cell number and subset yield were not different between patients and healthy donors. A total of 85 million to 140 million sorted cells were examined across all samples, and a strong correlation was observed between cell number per subset and RNA yield. Regulatory and stem cell-like memory subsets were obtained from only 8 patients and roughly 8 healthy donors, while naive and central memory subsets were obtained from all 30 or so donors. In the study, TCRB repertoires of sorted circulating CD4+ T cell subsets from recently diagnosed type 1 diabetes patients were compared with those of matched healthy donors. Summary of the overall study and its limitations: Naive, central memory and regulatory TCRB repertoires appeared more similar among patients than among healthy donors. Because small numbers of individuals were included in the HLA sub-analyses, any influence of HLA type on TCRB rearrangement was left unresolved. Patients with type 1 diabetes made fewer insertions and deleted more nucleotides at VDJ recombination sites, implying thymic rearrangement abnormalities. PCR might favor shorter templates, but patient and control samples were amplified and corrected together, so any skew would affect both groups equally. A moderate but significant shortening of TCRB CDR3 length was observed in type 1 diabetes patients in all four CD4+ subsets. Because cDNA rather than genomic DNA was sequenced, highly expressing activated cells could have been over-represented, although no difference in activation and CD3 levels was found between groups.

The entire isolated RNA was reverse transcribed using the High Capacity cDNA Reverse Transcription Kit, and thus expressed TCRB transcripts were sequenced. Deep immunoSEQ sequencing was performed on naive, central memory and regulatory T cell samples, with an average of roughly 3.5 million total reads per sample. Sorted cells were lysed in RLT buffer, and RNA was extracted using DNase-treated RNeasy Micro or Mini kits according to cell number. To prevent cross-contamination, each cell subset was processed individually, whereas patient and healthy donor samples were processed jointly. Using the immunoSEQ multiplex PCR, TCRB sequences were amplified from cDNA into 87-bp fragments spanning the CDR3 region. Amplicons were sequenced on the Illumina HiSeq platform. Turning to the authors' computational methods: Synthetic template baselines were used to correct PCR bias computationally, reads within Hamming distance 2 were collapsed, and singletons that could not be merged were discarded. By aligning reads against IMGT, V, D and J genes, CDR3 length, and insertions or deletions at six rearrangement sites were assigned. Within each subset, clonotype counts were normalized to sorted cell number, after which true diversity and Gini coefficients were computed with the tcR R package. The overlap coefficient, calculated on TCRB nucleotide sequences, was used to quantify repertoire sharing. TCRdb provides this immuneACCESS table in a form limited to in-frame rearrangements. Some clones are lacking; in checked studies, under half of them reflect an unresolved V gene, and why the rest are absent is not known. V and J calls and clone size are given by that table; D and trimming were obtained from the DNA. Present in this sample are around 70,000 clones, around 49% of which were seen just once. Of the sample, about 0.74% is held by the ten largest clones.

Each donor gave one peripheral blood draw, around 100 mL on average, collected into heparinised tubes. A BD FACSAria II was used to sort naive, central memory, regulatory and stem cell-like memory CD4+ T cells with a panel that included CD45RO, CCR7, CD25, CD127, CD95 and CD27. A purity above 95% was achieved for all sorted populations. PBMCs were isolated right away by Lymphoprep density gradient centrifugation and were stained directly, without culture. So that batch effects would be minimized, each experiment stained and sorted samples in pairs, pairing one healthy donor with one patient. Taken from the germline V gene (reference sequence), the CDR1 and CDR2 loops are MNHEY and SMNVEV. Unmatched junction bases come to 11, with V trimmed by 7 bases and J by 6 bases. Counted from cysteine to phenylalanine, this CDR3 has 15 amino acids. Only the CDR3 portion is preserved as DNA: 45 bases, with reading frame beginning at the first base.

Remarks on this clone: Its specific antigen is unknown. It has no much larger one-base neighbor in the sample; base qualities were not kept.

This receptor was identified in a man aged 25-45 years with type 1 diabetes. Sequenced sample: central memory CD4+ T cells from blood. Rearrangement joined TRBV27 to TRBJ2-3, with 9 bases matching TRBD2. This receptor has the CDR3 CASTVGGLAYDTQYF. The bases are TGTGCCAGCACCGTGGGGGGACTAGCCTACGATACGCAGTATTTT.